The sequence of this TCR beta chain was determined in a study of OX40 agonist ivuxolimab in advanced cancers. For the study in its entirety: Ivuxolimab, which targeted the costimulatory receptor OX40 (CD134), was an agonistic, fully human IgG2 monoclonal antibody. Intravenous ivuxolimab was administered to patients every 2 weeks at six dose levels: 0.01, 0.1, 0.3, 1.5, 3 and 10 mg/kg. Among the approximately 54 dose-escalation patients, around 20 had hepatocellular carcinoma, 15 melanoma, 9 renal cell carcinoma and 9 head and neck cancer. In the dose-escalation cohort, approximately 80% of patients were male, and the mean age was 60 years with a range of about 23 to 79. Prior anti-PD-1, anti-PD-L1 or anti-CTLA-4 therapy was permitted, and checkpoint inhibitors had been received by around 39% of dose-escalation patients. Partial responses occurred in three dose-escalation patients, of whom one had hepatocellular carcinoma and two had cutaneous melanoma. The purpose of peripheral TCRbeta sequencing was to test whether ivuxolimab changed TCR sequence diversity and led to clonal T-cell expansion. The paper describes the monotherapy dose-escalation part (N of about 47 patients) of the phase I trial of ivuxolimab.

The research as a whole found: After ivuxolimab, expanded clones were on average more numerous among CD8+ T cells than among CD4+ T cells. The antigen specificity of the clonally expanded peripheral T cells was not determined. In partial responders in the 0.1-3.0 mg/kg groups, normalized peripheral clonal expansion was found to be among the lowest, especially among CD8+ T cells. Clonal expansion of both CD4+ and CD8+ blood T cells was observed from baseline to week 6 at doses 0.1 to 3.0 mg/kg. Low levels of normalized T-cell clonal expansion were also shown by some nonresponding patients.

The CDR3, from cysteine to phenylalanine, totals 11 residues. The only DNA kept is the CDR3, 33 bases in frame from the first base. The germline V gene (reference sequence) yields MNHNY for CDR1 and SVGAGI for CDR2. Genomic DNA was isolated from the sorted cells so that the TCRbeta CDR3 region could be sequenced. The immunoSEQ Assay was used for sequencing of TCRbeta CDR3 regions. TCRdb mirrors the immuneACCESS table, restricted to in-frame sequences. Some clones are absent from its copies; in checked studies, under half trace to an unresolved V gene, and the reason for the others is unknown. The sample table shows about 17,000 clones, and 85% to 90% are seen once. The ten biggest clones cover 67% of the sample. In regard to this clone: Its antigen remains unidentified. One junction end disagrees with the germline gene, perhaps due to a read error.

The trial excluded patients who had a history of autoimmune disease or were on systemic immunosuppression. In every dose cohort, peripheral blood was drawn for TCR sequencing at baseline, cycle 4 day 1, and cycle 7 day 1. The samples were drawn from a first-in-human, open-label, multicenter phase I dose-escalation trial of ivuxolimab. The trial enrolled adults with locally advanced or metastatic head and neck squamous cell, hepatocellular, melanoma or renal cell carcinoma. Before TCR sequencing, CD4+ T cells and CD8+ T cells were sorted from peripheral blood as separate populations. The source is an adult with an advanced solid tumor such as melanoma, head and neck, liver or kidney cancer. The sequences come from CD4+ or CD8+ T cells sorted from blood, collected in a trial of the OX40 agonist ivuxolimab. This receptor chain uses TRBV6-6 and TRBJ1-5; the D gene is perhaps TRBD1, from 5 matching bases. The sequenced DNA is TGTGCCAGCAGTTCCGGGGACCCTCTGACTTTT. Its protein product is CASSSGDPLTF.